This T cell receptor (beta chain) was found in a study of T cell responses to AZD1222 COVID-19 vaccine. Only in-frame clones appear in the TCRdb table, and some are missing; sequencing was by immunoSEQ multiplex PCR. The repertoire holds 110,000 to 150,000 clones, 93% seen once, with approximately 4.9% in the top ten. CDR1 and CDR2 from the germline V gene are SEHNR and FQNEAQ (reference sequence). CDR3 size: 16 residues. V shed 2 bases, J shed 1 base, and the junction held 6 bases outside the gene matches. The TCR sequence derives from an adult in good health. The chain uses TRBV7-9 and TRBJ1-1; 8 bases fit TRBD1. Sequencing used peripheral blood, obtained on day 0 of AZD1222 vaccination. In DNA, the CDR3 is TGTGCCAGCAGCTTATGGTTCGGACAGGGGAACACTGAAGCTTTCTTT. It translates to CASSLWFGQGNTEAFF.